Below are 4 T cell receptor beta chains sequenced from a single sample in a study of response to subunit inactivated influenza vaccine. TCRdb passed the RT-PCR reads through MiXCR, listing each CDR3 protein once. The top ten hold 10% of the sample, which has 250,000 to 350,000 distinct CDR3 sequences, roughly 20% seen once. Sample: PBMCs from blood, taken approximately 20 months after vaccination. These receptors were collected from a man aged 50 to 69 who received an inactivated influenza vaccine.

This clonotype was counted between two and nine times. The chain has TRBV5-1 and TRBJ2-5, with D unresolved. This CDR3 comprises 15 residues. Between the trimmed V and J ends, which lost 4 bases and 5 bases, there was a span of 18 bases. Per the germline V gene, CDR1 is SGHRS and CDR2 is YFSETQ. CDR3 protein: CASSPQPAGVETQYF. The CDR3 DNA follows: TGCGCCAGCAGCCCGCAGCCAGCCGGAGTTGAGACCCAGTACTTC. The full variable domain, completed using reference TRBV5-1 and TRBJ2-5, is KAGVTQTPRYLIKTRGQQVTLSCSPISGHRSVSWYQQTPGQGLQFLFEYFSETQRNKGNFPGRFSGRQFSNSRSEMNVSTLELGDSALYLCASSPQPAGVETQYFGPGTRLLVL.

The CDR3 DNA sequence: TGTGCCATCAGTCTTGCGGACAGGGTAGACACTGAAGCTTTCTTT. This gives the protein CAISLADRVDTEAFF. The genes are TRBV10-3 and TRBJ1-1; 8 bases align to TRBD1. This CDR3 has 15 amino acids. Germline V gene data show CDR1 as ENHRY and CDR2 as SYGVKD. J was trimmed by 3 bases and V by 5 bases; bases with no gene match: 8.

This clonotype showed up just a few times. The gene calls are TRBV30 and TRBJ1-5; possible D gene TRBD1, 5 bases. The ends were cut back, 2 bases at V and 2 bases at J, with 13 bases in the middle. This CDR3 has 15 amino acids. From germline, CDR1 is GTSNPN and CDR2 SVGIG (reference sequence). The CDR3 nucleotides are TGTGCCTGGAGTCTTGGAGGGACGGGCAATCAGCCCCAGCATTTT. Residues: CAWSLGGTGNQPQHF.

This clonotype has a count of ten or more. This rearrangement joins TRBV28 to TRBJ1-1; the match to TRBD1 covers 7 bases. The CDR3 is 13 amino acids. Germline assignment: CDR1 MDHEN and CDR2 SYDVKM. V trimming: 5 bases; J trimming: 5 bases; junction bases outside the gene matches: 5. DNA for the CDR3: TGTGCCAGCAGTCGACAGGGACGGACTGAAGCTTTCTTT. The encoded protein is CASSRQGRTEAFF.